This T cell receptor beta chain was recorded in a study of T cell responses to AZD1222 COVID-19 vaccine. Study results and caveats: Among AZD1222 vaccinees, only six or seven were seropositive at baseline. Donors in the cohort were predominantly white British and more often female, and clonal diversity was possibly underestimated.

The CDR3 is 13 residues long. The germline CDR1 and CDR2 sequences are LNHDA and SQIVND (reference sequence). V was cut by 10 bases and J by 0 bases, with 10 bases left in between. To note about this clone: The antigen is not known.

Method: immunoSEQ multiplex PCR; TCRdb's copy keeps in-frame clones and lacks some. The sample yields about 99,000 clones, 70% to 90% seen once. The clonotype was recovered from an adult in good health. The chain couples TRBV19 to TRBJ1-3; D possibly corresponds to TRBD1 (6 bases). The sample consisted of peripheral blood, taken on day 0 of AZD1222 vaccination. The CDR3 coding sequence is TGTGCCACCAAGGACAGCTCTGGAAACACCATATATTTT. Amino acid sequence: CATKDSSGNTIYF. The whole variable domain, filled in from reference TRBV19 and TRBJ1-3, reads DGGITQSPKYLFRKEGQNVTLSCEQNLNHDAMYWYRQDPGQGLRLIYYSQIVNDFQKGDIAEGYSVSREKKESFPLTVTSAQKNPTAFYLCATKDSSGNTIYFGEGSWLTVV.